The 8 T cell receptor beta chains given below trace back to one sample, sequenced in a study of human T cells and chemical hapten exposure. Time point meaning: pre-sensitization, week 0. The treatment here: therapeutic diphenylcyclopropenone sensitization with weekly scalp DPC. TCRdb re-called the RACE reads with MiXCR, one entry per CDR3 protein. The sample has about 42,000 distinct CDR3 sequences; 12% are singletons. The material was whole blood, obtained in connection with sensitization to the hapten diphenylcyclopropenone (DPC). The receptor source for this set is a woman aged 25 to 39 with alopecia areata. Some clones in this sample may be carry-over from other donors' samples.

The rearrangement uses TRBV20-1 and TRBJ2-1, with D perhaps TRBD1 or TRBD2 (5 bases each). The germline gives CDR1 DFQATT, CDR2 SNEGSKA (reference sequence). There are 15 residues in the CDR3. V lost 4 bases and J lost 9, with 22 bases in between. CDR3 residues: CSAMVGETVVREQFF. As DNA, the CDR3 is TGCAGTGCTATGGTGGGAGAGACAGTCGTCCGTGAGCAGTTCTTC.

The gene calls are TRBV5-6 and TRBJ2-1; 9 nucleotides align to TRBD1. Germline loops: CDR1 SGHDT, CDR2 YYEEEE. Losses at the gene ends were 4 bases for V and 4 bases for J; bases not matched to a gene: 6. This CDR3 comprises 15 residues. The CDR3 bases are TGTGCCAGCAGCCCCGGGACAGGGCTATACAATGAGCAGTTCTTC. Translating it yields CASSPGTGLYNEQFF.

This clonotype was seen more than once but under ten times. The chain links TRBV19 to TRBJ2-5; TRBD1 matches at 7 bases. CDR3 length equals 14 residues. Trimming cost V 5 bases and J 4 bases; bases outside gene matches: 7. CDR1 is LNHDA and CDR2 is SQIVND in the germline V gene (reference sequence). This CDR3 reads CASSAQGMGETQYF. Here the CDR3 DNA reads TGTGCCAGTAGTGCACAGGGGATGGGAGAGACCCAGTACTTC.

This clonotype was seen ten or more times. CDR3 DNA sequence: TGCGCCAGCAGTCAATCGCCTAGCGGGAGTACAGATACGCAGTATTTT. This codes for CASSQSPSGSTDTQYF. This chain connects TRBV23-1 to TRBJ2-3; 10 positions match TRBD2. TRBV23-1 is identified as an open reading frame with a role that is uncertain. The J segment lost 3 bases and the V segment lost 0 bases, leaving 3 bases of the junction unmatched. The CDR3 loop spans 16 amino acids.

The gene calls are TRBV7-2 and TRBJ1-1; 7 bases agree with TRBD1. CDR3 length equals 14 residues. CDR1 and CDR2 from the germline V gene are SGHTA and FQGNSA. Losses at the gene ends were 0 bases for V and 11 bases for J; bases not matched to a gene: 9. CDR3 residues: CASSLAVDTGVAFF. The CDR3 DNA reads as TGTGCCAGCAGCTTAGCGGTAGACACAGGGGTCGCTTTCTTT.

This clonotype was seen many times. The CDR3 DNA reads as TGTGCCAGCAGCCAAGATTTGACTCCGGGAACGTATGTGTTGGGCTACACCTTC. Translated, it gives CASSQDLTPGTYVLGYTF. This sequence joins TRBV4-2 and TRBJ1-2; D is undetermined. The CDR3 sequence is 18 residues long. V dropped 0 bases and J dropped 8 bases, with 25 bases sitting between them. Germline V lookup: CDR1 LGHNA, CDR2 YNFKEQ.

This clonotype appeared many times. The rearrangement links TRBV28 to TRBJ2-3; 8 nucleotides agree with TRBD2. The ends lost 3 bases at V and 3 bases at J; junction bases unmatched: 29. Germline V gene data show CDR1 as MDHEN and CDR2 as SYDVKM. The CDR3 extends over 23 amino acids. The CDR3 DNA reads TGTGCCAGCAGTTTTCCCACCGCCCTGCACCGAGAGGCTAGCGGGTTTTCGACAGATACGCAGTATTTT. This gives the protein CASSFPTALHREASGFSTDTQYF.

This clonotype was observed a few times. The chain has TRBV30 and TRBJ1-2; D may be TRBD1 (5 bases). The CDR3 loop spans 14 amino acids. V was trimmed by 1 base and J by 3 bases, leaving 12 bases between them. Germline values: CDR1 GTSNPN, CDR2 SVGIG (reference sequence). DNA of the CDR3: TGTGCCTGGAGTGGGCAGGGAGAGGACTATGGCTACACCTTC. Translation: CAWSGQGEDYGYTF.